Following are 6 T cell receptor beta chains from one sample sequenced in a study of T cells in Graves' hyperthyroidism and ophthalmopathy. The CDR3 regions of TCR beta were amplified from RNA transcripts. The study used the HTBI primer set for a first-round RT-PCR of the TCR CDR3. From the multiplex PCR reads, TCRdb called clonotypes with MiXCR, one entry per CDR3 protein. The sample comprises some 200,000 distinct CDR3 sequences, roughly 17% of which are singletons, and around 48% rests with the top ten. The sequenced sample consisted of blood. These receptor sequences come from a woman aged 45-59 years with Graves' hyperthyroidism.

The chain links TRBV9 to TRBJ2-3; D is possibly TRBD2 (6 bases). Trimming took off 4 bases at V and 2 bases at J, with 14 bases between the two ends. Germline CDR1 reads SGDLS; CDR2 reads YYNGEE. This CDR3 contains 15 residues. The CDR3, as DNA: TGTGCCAGCAGCCTATCAGGACTAACCACAGATACGCAGTATTTT. Protein sequence: CASSLSGLTTDTQYF. Based on the CDR3 plus reference TRBV9 and TRBJ2-3, the full variable domain is DSGVTQTPKHLITATGQRVTLRCSPRSGDLSVYWYQQSLDQGLQFLIQYYNGEERAKGNILERFSAQQFPDLHSELNLSSLELGDSALYFCASSLSGLTTDTQYFGPGTRLTVL.

This clonotype was found many times. The V call is TRBV10-2, the J call TRBJ1-1, with D tentatively TRBD1 (6 bases). The CDR3 extends over 16 amino acids. V lost 2 bases, J lost 5 bases, and 18 bases lay in between. Germline values: CDR1 WSHSY, CDR2 SAAADI. The CDR3 bases are TGCGCCAGCAGTGAGCGTCTCCAGGACAGCCCAACTGAAGCTTTCTTT. This gives the protein CASSERLQDSPTEAFF.

Many counts were recorded for this clonotype. The CDR3 nucleotides are TGCGCCAGCAGCAGGCAGGGTGTTCGCACAGATACGCAGTATTTT. Its protein is CASSRQGVRTDTQYF. The chain carries TRBV5-1 and TRBJ2-3; the D gene is possibly TRBD1 (5 bases). The CDR3 is 15 residues long. Germline V gene data show CDR1 as SGHRS and CDR2 as YFSETQ. V lost 4 bases and J 1 base, leaving 13 bases between the germline ends.

This clonotype occurred many times. The V call is TRBV3-1, the J call TRBJ1-2, with 7 nucleotides matching TRBD1. Trimming at V came to 1 base and at J to 3 bases, leaving 5 bases not matched to a gene. The length of the CDR3 is 15 residues. Per germline, CDR1 LGHDT and CDR2 YNNKEL (reference sequence). CDR3 nucleotides: TGTGCCAGCAGCCAAGGAAGGGGGCTCCACTATGGCTACACCTTC. Translation gives CASSQGRGLHYGYTF.

The chain carries TRBV30 and TRBJ2-2, with 8 nucleotides matching TRBD1. This CDR3 spans 17 amino acids. The germline V gene has CDR1 GTSNPN and CDR2 SVGIG (reference sequence). The V segment lost 4 bases and the J segment 1 base; nucleotides outside the gene matches: 11. Written as DNA, the CDR3 is TGTGCCTGGACCGGCCCAGGGGGCAGAAGGAACACCGGGGAGCTGTTTTTT. This codes for CAWTGPGGRRNTGELFF.

This clonotype has at least ten counts. The V call is TRBV12-3 or TRBV12-4, the J call TRBJ2-3; the D is unclear. The length of the CDR3 is 13 residues. Trimming left V 6 bases short and J 6 bases short, with 13 bases between. CDR3 sequence: CASRVGSKDTQYF. As DNA, the CDR3 is TGTGCCAGCAGGGTGGGTAGTAAGGATACGCAGTATTTT.